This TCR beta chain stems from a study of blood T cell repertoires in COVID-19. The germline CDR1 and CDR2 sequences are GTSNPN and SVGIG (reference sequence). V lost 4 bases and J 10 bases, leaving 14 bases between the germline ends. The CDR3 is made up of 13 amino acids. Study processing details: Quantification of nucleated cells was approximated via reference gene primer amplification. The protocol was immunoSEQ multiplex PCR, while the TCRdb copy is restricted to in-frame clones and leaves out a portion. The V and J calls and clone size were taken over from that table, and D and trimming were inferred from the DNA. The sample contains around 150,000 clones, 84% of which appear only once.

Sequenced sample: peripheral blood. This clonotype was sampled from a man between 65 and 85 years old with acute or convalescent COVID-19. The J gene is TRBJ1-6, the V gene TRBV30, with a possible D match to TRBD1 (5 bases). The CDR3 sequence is CAWKDVRVSPLHF. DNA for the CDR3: TGTGCCTGGAAAGATGTCAGGGTCTCACCCCTCCACTTT. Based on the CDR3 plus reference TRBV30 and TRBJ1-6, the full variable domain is SQTIHQWPATLVQPVGSPLSLECTVEGTSNPNLYWYRQAAGRGLQLLFYSVGIGQISSEVPQNLSASRPQDRQFILSSKKLLLSDSGFYLCAWKDVRVSPLHFGNGTRLTVT.